The TCR beta chain described here comes from a study of blood T cell repertoires in COVID-19. On the study more broadly: Sites in the United States, Italy and Spain provided acute and convalescent COVID-19 samples. PBMCs, B-cell-depleted T cells, or T cells provided the cDNA or gDNA that made up the material.

CDR1 is SGHNT, CDR2 YYREEE, per germline (reference sequence). V shed 1 base, J shed 6 bases, and the junction held 13 bases outside the gene matches. This CDR3 contains 16 residues. Authors' analysis steps: Quantification of nucleated cells was approximated via reference gene primer amplification. TCRdb's table, derived via immunoSEQ multiplex PCR, lists solely in-frame clones and lacks some. The V and J calls and clone size were taken over from that table, and D and trimming were inferred from the DNA. The sample holds over 150,000 clones, 70% to 85% seen once. Sequences were obtained from peripheral blood. The rearrangement links TRBV5-4 to TRBJ2-7; 7 nucleotides line up with TRBD2. This TCR came from a human donor in a cohort sampled during active COVID-19. The CDR3 spells CASSLSGGRGASEQYF. In nucleotides, the CDR3 is TGTGCCAGCAGCTTGTCCGGCGGGAGAGGGGCCAGCGAGCAGTACTTC. Filled out from reference TRBV5-4 and TRBJ2-7, the complete variable domain reads ETGVTQSPTHLIKTRGQQVTLRCSSQSGHNTVSWYQQALGQGPQFIFQYYREEENGRGNFPPRFSGLQFPNYSSELNVNALELDDSALYLCASSLSGGRGASEQYFGPGTRLTVT.